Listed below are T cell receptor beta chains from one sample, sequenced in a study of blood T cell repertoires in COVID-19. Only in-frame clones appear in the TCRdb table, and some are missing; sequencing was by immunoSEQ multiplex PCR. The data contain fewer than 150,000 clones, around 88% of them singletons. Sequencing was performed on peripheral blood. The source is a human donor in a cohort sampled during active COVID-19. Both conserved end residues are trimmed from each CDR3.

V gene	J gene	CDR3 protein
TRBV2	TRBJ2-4	ASSGSRGQNIQY
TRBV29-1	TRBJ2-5	SVEDRGQEETQY
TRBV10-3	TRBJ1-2	AISADRAGDGYT
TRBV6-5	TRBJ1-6	ASSHDARRNSPLH
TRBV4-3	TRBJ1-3	ASSLGDNSGNTIY
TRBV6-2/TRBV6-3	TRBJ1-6	ASSRTGQGHGSPLH
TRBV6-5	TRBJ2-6	ASRATGSGANVLT
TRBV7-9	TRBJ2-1	ASSPMAGQGPHEQF
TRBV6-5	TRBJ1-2	ASRKRGLENGYT
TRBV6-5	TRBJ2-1	ASSFPGLEVGEQF
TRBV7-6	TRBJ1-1	ASSAPPGQGRGVTEAF
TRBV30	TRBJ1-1	AWSVKTSAF
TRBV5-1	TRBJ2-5	ASSPLAGGRQETQY
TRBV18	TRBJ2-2	ASSPGRSNTGELF
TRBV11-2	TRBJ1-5	ASSLEAATGSNQPQH
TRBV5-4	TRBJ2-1	ASSLIKGQYNEQF
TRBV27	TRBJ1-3	ASSTTGGSGNTIY
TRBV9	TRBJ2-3	ASSGTSSTDTQY
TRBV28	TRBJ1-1	ASNIHGQGGTEAF
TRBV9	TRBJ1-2	ASTPSAGANYGYT
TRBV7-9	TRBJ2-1	ASTRGGTNNEQF
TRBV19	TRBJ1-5	ASSPMRDQPQH
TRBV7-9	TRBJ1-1	ASSLQEGTEAF
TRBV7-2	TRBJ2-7	ASSWDRSPDEQY
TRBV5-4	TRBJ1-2	ASSSQGYGYT
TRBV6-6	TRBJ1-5	ASSYNGFSNQPQH
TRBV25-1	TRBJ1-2	ASSEGQDGYT
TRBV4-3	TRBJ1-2	ASSQDGRGLGYT
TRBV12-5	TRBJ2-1	ASGGDSAYNEQF
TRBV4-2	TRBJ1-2	ASSEQGFPYGYT
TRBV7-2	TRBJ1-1	ASSSARDMNTEAF
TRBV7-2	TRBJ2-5	ASSSQGLRVETQY
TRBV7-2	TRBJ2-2	ASSPSGTGHTGELF
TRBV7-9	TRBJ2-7	ASSLAGLRGYEQY
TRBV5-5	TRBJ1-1	ASSLVKDRHGAF